This T cell receptor (beta chain) was recovered during a study of T cell responses to AZD1222 COVID-19 vaccine. Study-level findings and limits: Donors in the cohort were predominantly white British and more often female, and clonal diversity was possibly underestimated.

Repertoires were generated with immunoSEQ multiplex PCR, while TCRdb's copy carries only in-frame clones and drops some. The table has under 75,000 clones, more than 75% seen once. As regards this clone: The target antigen is unknown.

This CDR3 has 15 residues. Germline loops: CDR1 SQVTM, CDR2 ANQGSEA. V lost 3 bases to trimming and J lost 2 bases; unmatched junction nucleotides: 6. The TCR was taken from an adult in good health. This specimen was peripheral blood, taken on day 0 of AZD1222 vaccination. V and J are TRBV29-1 and TRBJ2-5; 10 bases are shared with TRBD2. CDR3 nucleotide sequence: TGCAGCGTTGAGGGGGGACTAGCGATTCAAGAGACCCAGTACTTC. This sequence encodes CSVEGGLAIQETQYF.